What follows are 18 T cell receptor beta chains derived from one specimen sequenced in a study of radiation and T cells in renal cell carcinoma. Only in-frame clones appear in the TCRdb table, and some are missing; sequencing was by immunoSEQ multiplex PCR. The table includes about 140,000 clones, around four fifths detected once. The time point denotes: baseline pretreatment blood. Treatment specified: 15 Gy SBRT to primary tumor, nephrectomy 4 weeks later. Material: blood, obtained from a patient whose treatment included radiotherapy and nephrectomy. These receptors were collected from a woman in her fifties or sixties with renal cell carcinoma.

The chain joins TRBV25-1 to TRBJ1-2; D perhaps matches TRBD1 (5 bases). Between the trimmed V and J ends, which lost 1 base and 2 bases, there was a span of 11 bases. This CDR3 contains 15 residues. Germline CDR1 reads MGHDK; CDR2 reads SYGVNS. The chain's CDR3 is CASSEFTGANYGYTF. The CDR3 nucleotides read TGTGCCAGCAGTGAATTTACCGGGGCGAACTATGGCTACACCTTC.

V is TRBV5-1 and J is TRBJ2-3; no definite D call. The CDR3 runs 15 residues. The germline CDR1 and CDR2 sequences are SGHRS and YFSETQ. Trimming took 1 base from V and 4 from J, leaving 13 bases between them. CDR3 amino acids: CASSLNVAPPDTQYF. The CDR3 region has the DNA TGCGCCAGCAGCTTGAATGTAGCACCCCCAGATACGCAGTATTTT.

This clone was observed once. The chain couples TRBV19 to TRBJ1-5, with no clear D. CDR1 is LNHDA and CDR2 is SQIVND in the germline V gene (reference sequence). The CDR3 spans 12 residues. V was trimmed by 7 bases and J by 5 bases, leaving 9 bases between them. Written as DNA, the CDR3 is TGTGCCAGTACTGACGGTTATCAGCCCCAGCATTTT. Its protein product is CASTDGYQPQHF. The whole variable domain, filled in from reference TRBV19 and TRBJ1-5, reads DGGITQSPKYLFRKEGQNVTLSCEQNLNHDAMYWYRQDPGQGLRLIYYSQIVNDFQKGDIAEGYSVSREKKESFPLTVTSAQKNPTAFYLCASTDGYQPQHFGDGTRLSIL.

V usage is TRBV2 and J usage is TRBJ2-1, with D maybe TRBD1 (6 bases). CDR1 and CDR2 from the germline V gene are SNHLY and FYNNEI. Trimming pared 9 bases from V and 9 bases from J, leaving 24 bases between. The CDR3 runs 15 residues. CDR3 sequence (DNA): TGTGCCAGAAGCCGTCGGGGCTTTGGGGGCCGTGAGCAGTTCTTC. Its protein is CARSRRGFGGREQFF.

This clone was found once. This rearrangement joins TRBV13 to TRBJ1-5; D ambiguous. This CDR3 is built from 15 residues. Trimming left V 5 bases short and J 0 bases short, with 11 bases between. CDR1 is PRHDT and CDR2 is FYEKMQ in the germline V gene (reference sequence). The CDR3 protein is CASSARGGSNQPQHF. The DNA for the CDR3 is TGTGCCAGCAGCGCCCGGGGAGGTAGCAATCAGCCCCAGCATTTT.

This chain links TRBV28 with TRBJ2-3; 9 nucleotides line up with TRBD1. The V and J ends lost 9 bases and 5 bases, in that order; junction bases with no gene match: 6. This CDR3 is 13 amino acids long. Germline V CDR1 and CDR2: MDHEN, SYDVKM. The CDR3 DNA follows: TGTGCCAGTACCGACAGGGGGGAAGATACGCAGTATTTT. This sequence encodes CASTDRGEDTQYF.

V is TRBV7-2 and J is TRBJ2-2; D may be TRBD1 (7 bases). Germline V gene lookup returns CDR1 SGHTA and CDR2 FQGNSA. Trimming stripped 5 bases from V and 8 bases from J, with 12 bases between. The CDR3 has 13 residues. The CDR3 is CASSQGGKGELFF. CDR3 nucleotides: TGTGCCAGCAGCCAGGGGGGTAAGGGGGAGCTGTTTTTT.

V gene TRBV10-3 combines with J gene TRBJ1-2; a weak D match, TRBD1 (5 bases). This CDR3 has 15 amino acids. Trimming stripped 1 base from V and 6 bases from J, with 15 bases between. Germline V gene data show CDR1 as ENHRY and CDR2 as SYGVKD. For the CDR3, the DNA is TGTGCCATCAGTGAGTATCGGAGGGACGGCAATGGCTACACCTTC. Its translation is CAISEYRRDGNGYTF.

In DNA form, the CDR3 reads TGTGCCAGCAGCCCAGGACAGGTCTCCTACGAGCAGTACTTC. Amino acids: CASSPGQVSYEQYF. V usage is TRBV5-4 and J usage is TRBJ2-7, with 7 bases aligning to TRBD1. The V gene's germline CDR1 is SGHNT and CDR2 YYREEE (reference sequence). CDR3 length equals 14 residues. Losses at the gene ends were 4 bases for V and 0 bases for J; bases not matched to a gene: 4. The whole variable domain, filled in from reference TRBV5-4 and TRBJ2-7, reads ETGVTQSPTHLIKTRGQQVTLRCSSQSGHNTVSWYQQALGQGPQFIFQYYREEENGRGNFPPRFSGLQFPNYSSELNVNALELDDSALYLCASSPGQVSYEQYFGPGTRLTVT.

The genes are TRBV5-8 and TRBJ2-7; 9 bases are shared with TRBD1. The germline V gene has CDR1 SGHTS and CDR2 YDEGEE. The CDR3 extends over 14 amino acids. With V trimmed by 3 bases and J by 3 bases, 4 bases remained unmatched. CDR3 sequence: CASSSPGQGYEQYF. DNA of the CDR3: TGTGCCAGCAGCTCACCGGGACAGGGCTACGAGCAGTACTTC. The full variable domain, in which reference TRBV5-8 and TRBJ2-7 provide the parts outside the CDR3, is EAGVTQSPTHLIKTRGQQATLRCSPISGHTSVYWYQQALGLGLQFLLWYDEGEERNRGNFPPRFSGRQFPNYSSELNVNALELEDSALYLCASSSPGQGYEQYFGPGTRLTVT.

The V call is TRBV7-2, the J call TRBJ1-2; 10 bases align to TRBD1. Germline CDR1 reads SGHTA; CDR2 reads FQGNSA. The CDR3 runs 15 residues. Unmatched junction bases numbered 9, after V lost 3 bases and J lost 8 bases. Written as DNA, the CDR3 is TGTGCCAGCAGCTTCGGGACAGGGGAAACTCAAGGCTACACCTTC. Protein sequence: CASSFGTGETQGYTF.

The chain recombines TRBV7-9 with TRBJ2-5, with D possibly being TRBD1 (6 bases). The V gene's germline CDR1 is SEHNR and CDR2 FQNEAQ (reference sequence). The CDR3 is made up of 13 amino acids. With 5 bases removed from V and 3 bases from J, the gap between germline ends came to 10 bases. CDR3 bases: TGTGCCAGCAGCACAGGGTTTGAAGAGACCCAGTACTTC. Protein sequence: CASSTGFEETQYF.

Remarks on this clone: Other DNA sequences in the sample encode the same CDR3. This chain links TRBV10-3 with TRBJ1-3; maybe TRBD1 (6 bases). This CDR3 has 12 residues. Trimming shortened V by 9 bases and J by 1 base, and 7 bases separated the two germline ends. Germline assignment: CDR1 ENHRY and CDR2 SYGVKD. The CDR3 loop is CAIQGSGNTIYF. The DNA for the CDR3 is TGTGCCATACAGGGTTCTGGAAACACCATATATTTT.

J is TRBJ1-1 and V is TRBV6-6; 9 bases map to TRBD1. Trimming cost V 7 bases and J 3 bases; bases outside gene matches: 6. Germline lookup yields CDR1 MNHNY and CDR2 SVGAGI (reference sequence). CDR3 length equals 14 residues. CDR3: CASNRWTGDTEAFF. The CDR3 DNA is TGTGCCAGCAACAGATGGACAGGGGACACTGAAGCTTTCTTT.

This clone was counted once. The chain couples TRBV5-1 to TRBJ2-2; D call uncertain. The ends were cut back, 4 bases at V and 6 bases at J, with 16 bases in the middle. The CDR3 spans 15 residues. Per the germline V gene, CDR1 is SGHRS and CDR2 is YFSETQ. The chain's CDR3 is CASSLSSASPGELFF. The CDR3 bases are TGCGCCAGCAGCCTCTCCTCGGCCTCCCCCGGGGAGCTGTTTTTT.

The chain recombines TRBV4-1 with TRBJ1-4, with a tentative D call TRBD1 (6 bases). Germline V gives CDR1 MGHRA, CDR2 YSYEKL. Trimming removed 0 bases at V and 7 bases at J, with 15 bases between. The CDR3 consists of 16 residues. This chain's CDR3 is CASSQDAQGVSEKLFF. In DNA, the CDR3 is TGCGCCAGCAGCCAAGACGCACAGGGAGTTTCTGAAAAACTGTTTTTT.

J is TRBJ1-5 and V is TRBV6-5, with no clear D. The V gene lost 0 bases and the J gene lost 4 bases, with 7 bases spanning the gap. CDR1 and CDR2 (germline): MNHEY, SVGAGI. The CDR3 consists of 14 residues. This CDR3 reads CASSYSGGNQPQHF. CDR3 nucleotides: TGTGCCAGCAGTTACTCGGGAGGGAATCAGCCCCAGCATTTT.

The gene calls are TRBV5-6 and TRBJ1-5; 7 nucleotides agree with TRBD1. Germline V gene sequence: CDR1 SGHDT, CDR2 YYEEEE. The J segment lost 5 bases and the V segment lost 4 bases, leaving 3 bases of the junction unmatched. The CDR3 spans 13 residues. CDR3 sequence reads: CASSQGGYQPQHF. The DNA of the CDR3 is TGTGCCAGCAGCCAGGGGGGCTATCAGCCCCAGCATTTT.